Included here is one T cell receptor beta chain sequence, with context. Its antigen is undetermined. The same CDR3 arises from other DNA sequences in this sample as well. This entry belongs to a study of T cell responses to AZD1222 COVID-19 vaccine. Produced via immunoSEQ multiplex PCR; TCRdb's table is partial and in-frame only. The sample yields some 170,000 clones, around nine tenths seen once. Study-wide findings and caveats: Most donors were white British and more were female, and clonal diversity was possibly underestimated.

The length of the CDR3 is 13 residues. Trimming cost V 0 bases and J 1 base, with 6 bases left between them. CDR1 and CDR2 (germline): GTSNPN, SVGIG (reference sequence). Material: peripheral blood, obtained on day 0 of AZD1222 vaccination. This sequence originates from an adult in good health. The chain couples TRBV30 to TRBJ1-1; possible D gene TRBD1, 5 bases. The DNA of the CDR3 is TGTGCCTGGAGTGTCCAGGGGAACACTGAAGCTTTCTTT. This encodes CAWSVQGNTEAFF.